This T cell receptor (beta chain) came from a study of cytomegalovirus exposure and HLA in healthy donors listed by TCRdb under 2017. Regarding the complete study: A later analysis indicated that the 100 to 150 validation repertoires were generated on the platform also employed for the approximately 700 repertoires of the first cohort. A separate validation cohort of roughly 120 different subjects was used in addition to the 666-subject first cohort. The study aimed to test whether cataloging public T cell receptors could reveal signatures of past pathogen exposure. High-throughput TCR immunosequencing, statistical association of individual TCRs with disease status, and machine learning were combined to predict cytomegalovirus infection status. Summary of the overall study and its limitations: Subsequent analysis determined that TCRs grouped into clusters in the first cohort also showed a tendency toward co-occurrence across the approximately 110 validation repertoires, and approximately 93% of cluster scores exceeded 0. While some public TCRs were present in many individuals, most TCR sequences turned up only very rarely across donors. A later analysis had no HLA typing for the validation cohort, so co-occurrence there was scored across all 110 or so repertoires. The study listed 150 to 200 TCR beta chains as associated with cytomegalovirus. Cytomegalovirus status was reported to be diagnosed by the classifier with high specificity and sensitivity in both the original and validation cohorts. Three of the identified cytomegalovirus-associated TCR beta chains were confirmed in vitro to be specific for cytomegalovirus antigens. It was suggested by the authors that the approach could potentially be generalized to other disease states and immunological phenotypes.

The CDR3, cysteine through phenylalanine, is 15 amino acids long. Only CDR3 DNA is held: 45 bases, read in frame from base 1. V has 0 bases trimmed and J has 4 bases trimmed; junction bases matching no gene number 4. CDR1 and CDR2, per the germline V gene, are SGHAT and FQNNGV. Libraries were prepared through the immunoSEQ multiplex PCR assay. The study's processing was this. To diagnose cytomegalovirus status from the catalog of TCR beta chain sequences, a statistical classification framework was built. TCRdb stores this immuneACCESS table with in-frame sequences only. Part of the clones is absent; in the studies checked, under half of the shortfall reflects unresolved V genes, and no reason is known for the rest. That table is the source of V, J and clone size, and D and trimming were worked out from the DNA. The table for this sample lists more than 85,000 clones; roughly 89% of them were counted only once. 1.5% to 2% of the sample lies in the top ten.

Note on this clone: The antigen this receptor binds is unknown. Base qualities were left out, and no much larger clone turns up one base away.

Separate from the approximately 670-subject first cohort, the validation cohort of about 120 subjects was the group to which the donors belonged. The sample was PBMCs. This TCR was recovered from a woman aged 18-35 years in good health and CMV-seronegative. This chain joins TRBV11-2 to TRBJ2-5; 8 bases in the junction line up with TRBD2. The CDR3 protein: CASSLDAGGRETQYF. The DNA is as follows: TGTGCCAGCAGCTTAGACGCGGGAGGTAGAGAGACCCAGTACTTC.